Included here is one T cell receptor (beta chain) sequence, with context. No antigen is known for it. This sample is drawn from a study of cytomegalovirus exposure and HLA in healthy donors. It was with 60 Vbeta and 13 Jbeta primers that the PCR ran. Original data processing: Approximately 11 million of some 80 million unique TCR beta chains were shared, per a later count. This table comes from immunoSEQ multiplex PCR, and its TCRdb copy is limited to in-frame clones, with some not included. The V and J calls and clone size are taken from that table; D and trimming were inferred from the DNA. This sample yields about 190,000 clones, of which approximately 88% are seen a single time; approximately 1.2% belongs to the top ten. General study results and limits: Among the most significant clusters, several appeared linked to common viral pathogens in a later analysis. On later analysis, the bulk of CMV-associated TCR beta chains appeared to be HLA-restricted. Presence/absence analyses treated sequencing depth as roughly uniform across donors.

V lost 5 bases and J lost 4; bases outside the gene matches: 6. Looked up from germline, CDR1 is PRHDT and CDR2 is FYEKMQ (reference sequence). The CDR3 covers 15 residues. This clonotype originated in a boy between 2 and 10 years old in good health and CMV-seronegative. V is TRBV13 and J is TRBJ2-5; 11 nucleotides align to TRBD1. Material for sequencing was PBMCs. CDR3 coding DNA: TGTGCCAGCAGCCGAGAAGGACAGGGGGCAGAGACCCAGTACTTC. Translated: CASSREGQGAETQYF.